This TCR beta chain was observed in a study of blood T cell repertoires in COVID-19. At the level of the study: Specimens from acute and convalescent COVID-19 originated in the United States, Italy and Spain. Sources were T cells, B-cell-depleted T cells, or PBMCs; the material itself was cDNA or gDNA.

Authors' processing steps: Amplification from reference gene primers served as the basis for estimated nucleated cell counts. Some clones are missing from TCRdb's copy, which holds only in-frame ones; the method was immunoSEQ multiplex PCR. V and J calls and clone size are copied from that table; D and trimming were computed from the DNA. The top ten hold 15% to 25% of the sample, which has approximately 130,000 clones, roughly 79% seen once. This clone was observed a few times. Germline V CDR1 and CDR2: PRHDT, FYEKMQ (reference sequence). With V trimmed by 5 bases and J by 6 bases, 7 bases remained unmatched. There are 14 residues in the CDR3.

This TCR was sampled from an elderly man with acute or convalescent COVID-19. The rearrangement links TRBV13 to TRBJ2-7; 10 positions agree with TRBD1. Sequenced: peripheral blood. The CDR3 bases are TGTGCCAGCAGCCAACCGGGACAGGGGACCGAGCAGTACTTC. Translation gives CASSQPGQGTEQYF.